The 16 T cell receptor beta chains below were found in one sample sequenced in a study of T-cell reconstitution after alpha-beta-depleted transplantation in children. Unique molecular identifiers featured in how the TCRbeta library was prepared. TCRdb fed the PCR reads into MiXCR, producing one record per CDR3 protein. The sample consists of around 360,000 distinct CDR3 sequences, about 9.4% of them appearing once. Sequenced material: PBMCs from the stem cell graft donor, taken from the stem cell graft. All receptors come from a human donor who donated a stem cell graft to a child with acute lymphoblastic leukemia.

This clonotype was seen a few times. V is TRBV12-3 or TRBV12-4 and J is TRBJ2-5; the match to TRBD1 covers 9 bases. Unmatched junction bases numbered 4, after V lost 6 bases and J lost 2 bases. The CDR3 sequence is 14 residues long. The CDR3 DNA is TGTGCCAGCAGGCCTGGACAGGGGCAAGAGACCCAGTACTTC. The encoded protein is CASRPGQGQETQYF.

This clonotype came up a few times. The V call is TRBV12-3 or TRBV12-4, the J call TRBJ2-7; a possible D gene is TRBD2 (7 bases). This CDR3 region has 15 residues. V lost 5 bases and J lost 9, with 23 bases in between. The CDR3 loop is CASSLSSGGGGWQYF. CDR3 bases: TGTGCCAGCAGTCTTTCTAGCGGAGGGGGTGGGTGGCAGTACTTC.

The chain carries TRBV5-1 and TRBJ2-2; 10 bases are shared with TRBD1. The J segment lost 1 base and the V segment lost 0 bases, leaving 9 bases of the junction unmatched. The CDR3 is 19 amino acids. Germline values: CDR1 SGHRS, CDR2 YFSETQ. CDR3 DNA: TGCGCCAGCAGCTTGGTGATCGACAGGGGGCTGGGGAACACCGGGGAGCTGTTTTTT. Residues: CASSLVIDRGLGNTGELFF.

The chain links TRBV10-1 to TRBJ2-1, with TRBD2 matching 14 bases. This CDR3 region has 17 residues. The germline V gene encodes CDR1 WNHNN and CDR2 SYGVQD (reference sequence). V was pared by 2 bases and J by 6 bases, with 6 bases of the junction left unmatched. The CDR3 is CASSEGGGLAGVNEQFF. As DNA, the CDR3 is TGCGCCAGCAGTGAGGGTGGGGGACTAGCGGGAGTCAATGAGCAGTTCTTC.

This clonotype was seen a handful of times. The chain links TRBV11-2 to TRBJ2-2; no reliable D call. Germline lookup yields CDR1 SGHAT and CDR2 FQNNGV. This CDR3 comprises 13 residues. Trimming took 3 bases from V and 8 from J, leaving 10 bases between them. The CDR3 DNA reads TGTGCCAGCAGCTTCGGGTTAGCTGGGGAGCTGTTTTTT. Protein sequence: CASSFGLAGELFF.

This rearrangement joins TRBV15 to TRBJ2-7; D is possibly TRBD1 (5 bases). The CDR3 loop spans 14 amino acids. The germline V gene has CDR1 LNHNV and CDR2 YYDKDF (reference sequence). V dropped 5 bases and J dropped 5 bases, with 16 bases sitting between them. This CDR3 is CATSGHVRNDEQYF. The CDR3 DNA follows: TGTGCCACCAGCGGACACGTGAGGAACGACGAGCAGTACTTC.

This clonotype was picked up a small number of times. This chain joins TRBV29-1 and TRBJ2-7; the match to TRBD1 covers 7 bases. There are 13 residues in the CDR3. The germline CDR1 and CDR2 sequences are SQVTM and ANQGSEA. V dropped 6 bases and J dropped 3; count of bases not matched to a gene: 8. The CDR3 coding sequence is TGCAGCGTGGTGGGACAGACACACTACGAGCAGTACTTC. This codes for CSVVGQTHYEQYF.

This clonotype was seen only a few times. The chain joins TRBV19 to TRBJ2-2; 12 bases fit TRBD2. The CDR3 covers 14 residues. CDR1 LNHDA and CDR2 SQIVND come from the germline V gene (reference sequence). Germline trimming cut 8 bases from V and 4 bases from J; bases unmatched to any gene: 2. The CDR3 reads CASETSGSTGELFF. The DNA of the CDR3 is TGTGCCAGTGAGACTAGCGGGAGCACCGGGGAGCTGTTTTTT.

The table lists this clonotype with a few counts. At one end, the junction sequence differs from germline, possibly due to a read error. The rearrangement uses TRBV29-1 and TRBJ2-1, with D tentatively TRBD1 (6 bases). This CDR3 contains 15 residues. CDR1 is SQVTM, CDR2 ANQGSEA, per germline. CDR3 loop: CSLEGEHEGTNEQFF. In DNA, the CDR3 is TGCAGCCTTGAAGGGGAGCACGAAGGGACAAATGAGCAGTTCTTC.

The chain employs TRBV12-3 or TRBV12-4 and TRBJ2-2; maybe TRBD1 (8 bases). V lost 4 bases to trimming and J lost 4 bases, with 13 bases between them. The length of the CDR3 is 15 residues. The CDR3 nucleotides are TGTGCCAGCAGTTCAGGGGGCGGGGGCACCGGGGAGCTGTTTTTT. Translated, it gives CASSSGGGGTGELFF.

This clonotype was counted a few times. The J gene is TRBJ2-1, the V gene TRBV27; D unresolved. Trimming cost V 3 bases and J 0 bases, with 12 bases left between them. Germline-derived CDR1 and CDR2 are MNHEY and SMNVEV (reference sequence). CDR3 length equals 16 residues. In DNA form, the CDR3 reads TGTGCCAGCAGTTTCTCGCGGCTTAGCTCCTACAATGAGCAGTTCTTC. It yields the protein CASSFSRLSSYNEQFF.

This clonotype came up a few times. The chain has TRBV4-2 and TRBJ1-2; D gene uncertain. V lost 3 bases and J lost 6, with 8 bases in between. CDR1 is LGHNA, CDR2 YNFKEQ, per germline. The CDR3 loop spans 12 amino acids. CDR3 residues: CASSQGRDGYTF. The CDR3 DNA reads TGTGCCAGCAGCCAGGGTCGAGATGGCTACACCTTC.

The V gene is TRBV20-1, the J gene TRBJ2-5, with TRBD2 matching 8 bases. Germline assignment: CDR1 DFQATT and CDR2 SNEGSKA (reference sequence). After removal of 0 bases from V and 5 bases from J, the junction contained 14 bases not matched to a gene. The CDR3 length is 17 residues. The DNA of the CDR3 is TGCAGTGCTAGAGATCCTTGGGCAGCGGGAGTGTCGGAGACCCAGTACTTC. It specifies CSARDPWAAGVSETQYF.

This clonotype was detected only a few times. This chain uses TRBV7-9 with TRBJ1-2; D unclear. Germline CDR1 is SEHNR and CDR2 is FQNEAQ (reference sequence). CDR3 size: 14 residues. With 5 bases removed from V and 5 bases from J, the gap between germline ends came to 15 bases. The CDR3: CASSISRGGYGYTF. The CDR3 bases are TGTGCCAGCAGCATCTCTCGAGGAGGTTATGGCTACACCTTC.

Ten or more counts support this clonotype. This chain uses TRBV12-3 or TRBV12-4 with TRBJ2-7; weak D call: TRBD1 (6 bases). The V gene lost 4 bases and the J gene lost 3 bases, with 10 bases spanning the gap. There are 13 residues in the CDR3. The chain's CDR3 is CASSSGRGYEQYF. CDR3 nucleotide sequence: TGTGCCAGCAGTTCGGGCAGGGGCTACGAGCAGTACTTC.

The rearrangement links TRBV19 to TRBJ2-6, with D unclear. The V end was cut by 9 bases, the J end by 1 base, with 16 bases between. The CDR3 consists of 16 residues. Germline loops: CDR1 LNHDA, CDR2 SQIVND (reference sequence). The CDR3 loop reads CARPTSRVSGANVLTF. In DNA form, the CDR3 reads TGTGCCAGACCGACATCTAGGGTTTCTGGGGCCAACGTCCTGACTTTC.